This passage covers 17 T cell receptor beta chains from one sample sequenced in a study of cytomegalovirus exposure and HLA in healthy donors. The study ran its PCR with 60 Vbeta and 13 Jbeta primers. Generated by immunoSEQ multiplex PCR, the TCRdb table keeps only in-frame clones and is missing some. The top ten hold approximately 2.4% of the sample, which has about 190,000 clones, more than 80% seen once. Sequenced sample: PBMCs. The receptors were sampled from a woman between 50 and 59 years old in good health and CMV-seropositive.

The chain's CDR3 is CASSENWANSPLHF. As DNA, the CDR3 is TGTGCCAGCAGTGAAAATTGGGCCAATTCACCCCTCCACTTT. This chain joins TRBV6-1 and TRBJ1-6; the D is unclear. Germline loops: CDR1 MNHNS, CDR2 SASEGT. This CDR3 contains 14 residues. Deletions cut 2 bases from V and 7 bases from J, with 9 bases between.

This clone has a single count. The chain uses TRBV11-1 and TRBJ1-1; 8 bases map to TRBD1. The V segment lost 4 bases and the J segment 10 bases; nucleotides outside the gene matches: 8. CDR1 and CDR2 from the germline V gene are SGHAT and FQDESV (reference sequence). The CDR3 extends over 13 amino acids. Here the CDR3 DNA reads TGTGCCAGCAGCTCTCCAGGGGGCGCGGGAGCTTTCTTT. Encoded protein: CASSSPGGAGAFF.

V and J are TRBV27 and TRBJ2-1; tentatively, D is TRBD2 (7 bases). Per the germline V gene, CDR1 is MNHEY and CDR2 is SMNVEV (reference sequence). Trimming removed 8 bases from V and 10 bases from J, with 24 bases in between. The CDR3 loop spans 15 amino acids. The CDR3: CASGFSMRGLLEQFF. Written as DNA, the CDR3 is TGTGCCAGCGGATTTTCTATGCGGGGGCTTTTAGAGCAGTTCTTC.

The chain couples TRBV11-1 to TRBJ2-5, with D maybe TRBD1 (6 bases). The CDR3 contains 14 residues. Per the germline V gene, CDR1 is SGHAT and CDR2 is FQDESV (reference sequence). V was clipped by 4 bases and J by 1 base, with 10 bases between them. CDR3 amino acids: CASSSRDTQETQYF. The CDR3 DNA is TGTGCCAGCAGCTCACGGGACACCCAAGAGACCCAGTACTTC.

This chain connects TRBV29-1 to TRBJ1-2; TRBD1 matches at 12 bases. With 3 bases clipped from V and 4 bases from J, the junction kept 3 bases outside the gene matches. Germline-derived CDR1 and CDR2 are SQVTM and ANQGSEA. This CDR3 has 14 amino acids. The CDR3 loop is CSVEGTGGLYGYTF. DNA of the CDR3: TGCAGCGTTGAGGGGACAGGGGGCCTCTATGGCTACACCTTC. The full variable domain, with the rest looked up from reference TRBV29-1 and TRBJ1-2, is SAVISQKPSRDICQRGTSLTIQCQVDSQVTMMFWYRQQPGQSLTLIATANQGSEATYESGFVIDKFPISRPNLTFSTLTVSNMSPEDSSIYLCSVEGTGGLYGYTFGSGTRLTVV.

The rearrangement links TRBV5-4 to TRBJ2-5; D call uncertain. V lost 2 bases and J lost 2, with 7 bases in between. This CDR3 has 13 residues. Germline V lookup: CDR1 SGHNT, CDR2 YYREEE (reference sequence). The CDR3 DNA sequence: TGTGCCAGCAGCTTCGGTCCTCAAGAGACCCAGTACTTC. This codes for CASSFGPQETQYF.

The chain combines TRBV28 with TRBJ1-5, with D hard to call. The germline V and J ends were trimmed by 3 bases and 3 bases, with 9 bases remaining between them. Germline CDR1 reads MDHEN; CDR2 reads SYDVKM. The CDR3 has 14 amino acids. CDR3 sequence (DNA): TGTGCCAGCAGTTTCGGGTCCCTCAATCAGCCCCAGCATTTT. This sequence encodes CASSFGSLNQPQHF.

This chain uses TRBV5-4 with TRBJ1-4; D is perhaps TRBD1 (5 bases). V was clipped by 2 bases and J by 10 bases, with 12 bases between them. The germline V gene has CDR1 SGHNT and CDR2 YYREEE (reference sequence). CDR3 length: 13 residues. In DNA, the CDR3 is TGTGCCAGCAGCTTACGGGGGGTTCGAAAACTGTTTTTT. Encoded protein: CASSLRGVRKLFF.

The genes are TRBV6-5 and TRBJ2-3, with a possible D match to TRBD2 (5 bases). Germline-derived CDR1 and CDR2 are MNHEY and SVGAGI. The V end was cut by 2 bases, the J end by 9 bases, with 9 bases between. This CDR3 contains 12 residues. CDR3 residues: CASSYPEGTQYF. The CDR3 region has the DNA TGTGCCAGCAGTTACCCAGAGGGCACGCAGTATTTT.

The chain has TRBV9 and TRBJ2-7; D might be TRBD2 (5 bases). The CDR3 sequence is 13 residues long. Trimming took off 4 bases at V and 5 bases at J, with 13 bases between the two ends. Looked up from germline, CDR1 is SGDLS and CDR2 is YYNGEE. CDR3: CASSHGLTDEQYF. As DNA, the CDR3 is TGTGCCAGCAGCCATGGACTTACTGACGAGCAGTACTTC.

The table lists this clone with a count of one. V gene TRBV19 combines with J gene TRBJ1-1; D gene unclear. The V end lost 3 bases, the J end lost 1 base, and 9 bases lay between the germline ends. Germline V lookup: CDR1 LNHDA, CDR2 SQIVND (reference sequence). The CDR3 spans 14 residues. In nucleotides, the CDR3 is TGTGCCAGTAGTATCACTGATGGGAACACTGAAGCTTTCTTT. As protein: CASSITDGNTEAFF.

This chain links TRBV5-4 with TRBJ2-3; 7 bases line up with TRBD1. CDR3 length: 15 amino acids. The trim removed 5 bases at V and 4 bases at J, leaving 10 bases unmatched. CDR1 SGHNT and CDR2 YYREEE come from the germline V gene (reference sequence). CDR3 nucleotide sequence: TGTGCCAGCAGTTTGACAGGGTCAGGGTCAGATACGCAGTATTTT. This gives the protein CASSLTGSGSDTQYF.

The chain links TRBV28 to TRBJ2-1; D might be TRBD2 (6 bases). The CDR3 has 14 residues. V gave up 5 bases and J gave up 5 bases, with 13 bases separating them. Germline V gene lookup returns CDR1 MDHEN and CDR2 SYDVKM. The CDR3 region is CASSPARGHNEQFF. CDR3 bases: TGTGCCAGCAGTCCTGCGCGGGGCCACAATGAGCAGTTCTTC. The full variable domain, with the rest looked up from reference TRBV28 and TRBJ2-1, is DVKVTQSSRYLVKRTGEKVFLECVQDMDHENMFWYRQDPGLGLRLIYFSYDVKMKEKGDIPEGYSVSREKKERFSLILESASTNQTSMYLCASSPARGHNEQFFGPGTRLTVL.

The CDR3 reads CASSHPLGGVGPEETQYF. In nucleotides, the CDR3 is TGTGCCAGCAGCCATCCACTTGGTGGGGTGGGGCCGGAAGAGACCCAGTACTTC. The chain has TRBV14 and TRBJ2-5; possible D gene TRBD1, 5 bases. V lost 3 bases, J lost 3 bases, and 23 bases lay in between. Germline lookup yields CDR1 SGHDN and CDR2 FVKESK. This CDR3 is built from 18 residues.

This chain uses TRBV6-1 with TRBJ2-7, with D possibly matching TRBD1 (6 bases). The V end lost 3 bases, the J end lost 5 bases, and 11 bases lay between the germline ends. The CDR3 length is 13 residues. CDR1 is MNHNS, CDR2 SASEGT, per germline. The CDR3 loop is CASSDGRGHEQYF. Written as DNA, the CDR3 is TGTGCCAGCAGTGACGGCAGGGGCCACGAGCAGTACTTC.

This rearrangement joins TRBV7-3 to TRBJ2-3; perhaps TRBD2 as D (6 bases). Trimming removed 5 bases at V and 2 bases at J, with 11 bases between. The CDR3 sequence is 14 residues long. Germline-derived CDR1 and CDR2 are SGHTA and FQGTGA. The CDR3 nucleotides are TGTGCCAGCAGCCTCGGGACTGCCACAGATACGCAGTATTTT. It yields the protein CASSLGTATDTQYF.

The chain employs TRBV5-4 and TRBJ2-5; no firm D call. Trimming pared 4 bases from V and 3 bases from J, leaving 13 bases between. This CDR3 is built from 14 residues. Germline CDR1 reads SGHNT; CDR2 reads YYREEE (reference sequence). CDR3 sequence (DNA): TGTGCCAGCAGCCCCCCAAGTCGGGAAGAGACCCAGTACTTC. It codes for CASSPPSREETQYF.